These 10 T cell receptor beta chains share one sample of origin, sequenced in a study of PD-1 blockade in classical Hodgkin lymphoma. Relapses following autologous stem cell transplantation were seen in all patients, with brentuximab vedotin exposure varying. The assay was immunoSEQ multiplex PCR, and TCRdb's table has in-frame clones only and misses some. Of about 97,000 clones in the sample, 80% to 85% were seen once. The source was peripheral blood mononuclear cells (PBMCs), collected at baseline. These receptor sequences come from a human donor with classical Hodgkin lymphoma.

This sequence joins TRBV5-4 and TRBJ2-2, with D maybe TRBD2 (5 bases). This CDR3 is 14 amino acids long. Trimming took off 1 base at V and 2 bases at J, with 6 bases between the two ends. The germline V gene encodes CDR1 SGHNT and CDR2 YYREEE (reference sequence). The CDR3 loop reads CASSLTRNTGELFF. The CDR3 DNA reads TGTGCCAGCAGCTTGACTAGAAACACCGGGGAGCTGTTTTTT.

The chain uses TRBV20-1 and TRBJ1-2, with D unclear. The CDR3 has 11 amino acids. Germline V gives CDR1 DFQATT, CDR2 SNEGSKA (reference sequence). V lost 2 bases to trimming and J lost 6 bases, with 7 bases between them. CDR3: CSARSTHGYTF. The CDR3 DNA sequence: TGCAGTGCTAGATCTACACATGGCTACACCTTC.

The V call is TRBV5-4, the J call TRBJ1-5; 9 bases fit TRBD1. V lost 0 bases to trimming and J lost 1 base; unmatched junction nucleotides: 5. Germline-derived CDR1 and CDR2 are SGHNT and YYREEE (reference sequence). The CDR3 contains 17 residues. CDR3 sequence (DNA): TGTGCCAGCAGCTTGGAACCGGGACAGGGAAGCAATCAGCCCCAGCATTTT. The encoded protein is CASSLEPGQGSNQPQHF.

CDR3 DNA: TGTGCCAGCAGGGACAGGGTAAATTCCTACGAGCAGTACTTC. It codes for CASRDRVNSYEQYF. The chain combines TRBV2 with TRBJ2-7; 8 bases are a match to TRBD1. The germline CDR1 and CDR2 sequences are SNHLY and FYNNEI. Trimming removed 6 bases from V and 1 base from J; junction bases left unmatched: 5. The CDR3 length is 14 residues.

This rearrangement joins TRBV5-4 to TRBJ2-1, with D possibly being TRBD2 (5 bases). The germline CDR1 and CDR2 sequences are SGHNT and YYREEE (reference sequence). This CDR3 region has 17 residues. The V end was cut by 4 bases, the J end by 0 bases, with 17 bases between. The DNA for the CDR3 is TGTGCCAGCAGCGAAAGCGGTGGGCCGAGCTCCTACAATGAGCAGTTCTTC. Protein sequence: CASSESGGPSSYNEQFF.

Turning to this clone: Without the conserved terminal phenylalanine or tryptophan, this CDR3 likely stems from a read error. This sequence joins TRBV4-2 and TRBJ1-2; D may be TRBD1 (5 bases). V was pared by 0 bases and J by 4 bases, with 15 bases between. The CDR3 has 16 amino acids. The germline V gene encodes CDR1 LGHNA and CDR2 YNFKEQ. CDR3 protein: CASSQDGGGRFYGYTL. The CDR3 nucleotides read TGTGCCAGCAGCCAAGATGGGGGGGGACGCTTCTATGGCTACACCCTC.

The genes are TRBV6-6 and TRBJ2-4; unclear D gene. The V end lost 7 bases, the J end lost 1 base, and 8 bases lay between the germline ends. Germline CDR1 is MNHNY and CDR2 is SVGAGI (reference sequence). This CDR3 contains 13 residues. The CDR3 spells CASTVSAKNIQYF. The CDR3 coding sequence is TGTGCCAGCACGGTGTCGGCCAAAAACATTCAGTACTTC.

The CDR3 protein is CASGSGVMVTEAFF. In DNA, the CDR3 is TGTGCCAGCGGCTCAGGGGTAATGGTAACTGAAGCTTTCTTT. The chain carries TRBV6-5 and TRBJ1-1; a weak D match, TRBD1 (6 bases). CDR1 is MNHEY, CDR2 SVGAGI, per germline. CDR3 length: 14 residues. V lost 8 bases, J lost 5 bases, and 18 bases lay in between.

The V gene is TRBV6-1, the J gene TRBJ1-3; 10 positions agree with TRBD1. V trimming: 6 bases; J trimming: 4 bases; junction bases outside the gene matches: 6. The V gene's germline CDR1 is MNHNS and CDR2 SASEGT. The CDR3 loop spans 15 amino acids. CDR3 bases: TGTGCCAGCAGAGTCGGGACAGGGGCAGGAAACACCATATATTTT. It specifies CASRVGTGAGNTIYF.

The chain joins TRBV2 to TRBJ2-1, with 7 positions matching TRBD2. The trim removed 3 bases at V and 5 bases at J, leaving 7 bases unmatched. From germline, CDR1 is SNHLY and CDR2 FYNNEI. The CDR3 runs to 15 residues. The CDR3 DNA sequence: TGTGCCAGCAGTGAGTCGCGGGGGACCAACAATGAGCAGTTCTTC. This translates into CASSESRGTNNEQFF.